What follows describes a single T cell receptor (beta chain). This receptor's antigen is unknown. No quality values exist for individual bases; no much larger clone is one base distant. This entry comes from a study of stem cell transplantation in POMP-related autoinflammatory disease (dated by TCRdb to the early 2020s). Concerning the study at large: The study hypothesized that defective thymoproteasomes impair MHC class I-dependent CD8+ T-cell differentiation and positive selection, skewing the TRB repertoire. The effect of POMP deficiency on T-cell receptor beta repertoire diversity and CDR3 characteristics was assessed using high-throughput TRB sequencing. Through one year post-transplant, neutrophils and platelets showed 100% donor engraftment on DNA chimerism analysis. Before transplant, patients showed CD4+ naive T-cell skewing, low CD8+ T-cell proportions, and reduced T-cell cytokine secretion. Study-wide findings and limitations: The number of unique TRB V-J gene pairings in PRAID patients was restricted. Statistical significance for the trend toward lower diversity and increased clonality in PRAID patients was reached only for regulatory T cells. Across all analyzed T-cell subsets, PRAID patients tended toward lower TRB diversity and higher clonality.

The sample's time point label, in plain terms: after hematopoietic stem cell transplant. PRAID was a condition in which autoinflammation came alongside prominent immunodeficiency. Before TRB sequencing, the T-cell subsets, namely conventional T cells, CD8+ T cells, regulatory T cells, and T follicular helper cells, were sorted. The CDR3 measures 16 amino acids from cysteine to phenylalanine. CDR3 DNA only is kept here, 48 bases in frame from base 1. From the germline V gene, CDR1 is SGHVS and CDR2 is FNYEAQ. Between the V and J ends, shortened by 4 bases and 7 bases respectively, the junction contains 19 bases. Library preparation employed the immunoSEQ multiplex PCR assay. Turning to the authors' computational methods: Repertoire diversity was quantified with Shannon entropy, accounting for clonal size distribution. The Gini-Simpson index (Simpson_1-D) served as the measure of how unequally clonotypes were distributed. Not all clones reach the TCRdb copy of this immuneACCESS table, which keeps in-frame sequences only. Checked studies attribute under half of the gap to unresolved V genes and leave the rest unexplained. The DNA gave D and trimming, while V, J and clone size come from that table. Present in this sample are tens of thousands of clones, approximately 91% of which were seen just once. Together, the top ten hold about 0.66% of the sample.

The TCR was taken from a human patient with POMP-related autoinflammation and immune dysregulation (PRAID). Once a transplant has taken place, some T cells may be donor derived. The V and J segments used are TRBV7-6 and TRBJ2-2, and the D gene may be TRBD2, 5 bases matching. Sample: CD4+ T cells from PBMCs, taken after stem cell transplantation. The CDR3 is CASSSTPVGNRGELFF. The DNA sequence reads TGTGCCAGCAGCTCTACTCCCGTCGGGAACCGCGGGGAGCTGTTTTTT.